This T cell receptor beta chain was sequenced in a study of T cell responses to AZD1222 COVID-19 vaccine. A word on this clone: Its antigen is unknown.

Sequencing used immunoSEQ multiplex PCR; TCRdb keeps in-frame clones, though not all of them. The repertoire has around 150,000 clones, roughly nine tenths of them found once; the top ten carry 2.5% to 3.5%. The CDR3 loop spans 14 amino acids. Per germline, CDR1 SGHVS and CDR2 FQNEAQ. V lost 5 bases to trimming and J lost 5 bases; unmatched junction nucleotides: 6. Findings of the study overall: It was only a handful of AZD1222 recipients who were seropositive at baseline. With two AZD1222 doses given, Spike-specific TCR breadth and depth both rose.

The gene calls are TRBV7-8 and TRBJ1-2, with 9 bases aligning to TRBD1. This receptor was taken from an adult who received the AZD1222 COVID-19 vaccine. Specimen: peripheral blood, collected 28 days after the second AZD1222 dose. The CDR3 coding sequence is TGTGCCAGCAGCGCGGGACAGGGTACATATGGCTACACCTTC. Its protein product is CASSAGQGTYGYTF.